This is a list of T cell receptor beta chains from one sample in a study of follicular helper T cells after annual influenza vaccination. Only in-frame clones appear in the TCRdb table, and some are missing; sequencing was by immunoSEQ multiplex PCR. This sample has around 9,000 clones, with about 86% found just once. Sequencing was performed on CXCR5- memory CD4+ T cells sorted from blood, taken 7 days after influenza vaccination. These receptor sequences come from an adult who received the influenza vaccine. Both conserved end residues are part of each CDR3.

V gene	J gene	CDR3 protein
TRBV30	TRBJ2-7	CAWRSRSESPGYF
TRBV5-4	TRBJ2-7	CASSPPVDPTLKYEQYF
TRBV28	TRBJ2-3	CASSQQAGDTQYF
TRBV30	TRBJ2-3	CAWSVTRGRTYTQYF
TRBV5-4	TRBJ2-3	CASSLDGGSVFDTQYF
TRBV4-2	TRBJ2-7	CASSQTGNYEQYF
TRBV9	TRBJ2-3	CASSAQSPTPGTDTQYF
TRBV21-1	TRBJ2-1	CASRKSIATHSDNEQFF
TRBV6-5	TRBJ1-5	CASSDRGPDQPQHF
TRBV27	TRBJ2-7	CASSRPGQLYEQYF
TRBV28	TRBJ2-1	CASTLGQGVYNEQFF
TRBV6-5	TRBJ1-4	CASSYGTGGGEKLFF
TRBV6-1	TRBJ2-7	CASSEVWGSYEQYF
TRBV7-3	TRBJ1-5	CASSPDRNQPQHF
TRBV7-2	TRBJ2-1	CASSLAGLVHEQFF
TRBV5-1	TRBJ2-3	CASSHPSDTQYF
TRBV19	TRBJ2-7	CASSVSQGDEQYF
TRBV19	TRBJ2-3	CASRPFVSRGSTDTQYF
TRBV9	TRBJ1-2	CASSVGGQLNYGYTF
TRBV19	TRBJ1-1	CASTNRAVNTEAFF
TRBV6-6	TRBJ2-5	CASRHHREIQETQYF
TRBV7-2	TRBJ1-5	CASSSRQHNQPQHF
TRBV7-9	TRBJ2-2	CASSITGTANTGELFF
TRBV7-2	TRBJ1-3	CASSLAAGAGNTIYF
TRBV2	TRBJ1-4	CASRLQEGNEKLFF
TRBV5-4	TRBJ1-4	CASSRGGGFYSNEKLFF
TRBV5-1	TRBJ2-2	CASSLDREAGELFF
TRBV15	TRBJ2-7	CATSREWTSGAYEQYF
TRBV5-4	TRBJ1-2	CASSPTANYGYTF
TRBV5-1	TRBJ2-2	CASSPRPGTGRNTGELFF
TRBV28	TRBJ1-2	CASRSTGPSNYGYTF
TRBV7-2	TRBJ2-7	CASSVKGDSLYYEQYF
TRBV7-2	TRBJ2-2	CASSLSRELFF
TRBV5-1	TRBJ2-5	CASSLTIGKETQYF
TRBV15	TRBJ2-7	CATSRVDSYEQYF
TRBV5-4	TRBJ1-2	CASSSQGQGDYGYTF
TRBV27	TRBJ1-1	CASSRTGGTTEAFF
TRBV18	TRBJ1-5	CASSPGQGVLNQPQHF
TRBV28	TRBJ1-5	CASSLRAGTGNQPQHF
TRBV2	TRBJ1-2	CASKGTGAGYGYTF
TRBV27	TRBJ1-4	CASSFSSGTALEKLFF
TRBV4-3	TRBJ2-3	CASSQDRAGGQDTQYF
TRBV4-1	TRBJ1-4	CASSVQGYGEKLFF
TRBV5-1	TRBJ1-1	CASSVGQGAPTEAFF
TRBV4-2	TRBJ2-3	CASSTGGVAGGPDTQYF